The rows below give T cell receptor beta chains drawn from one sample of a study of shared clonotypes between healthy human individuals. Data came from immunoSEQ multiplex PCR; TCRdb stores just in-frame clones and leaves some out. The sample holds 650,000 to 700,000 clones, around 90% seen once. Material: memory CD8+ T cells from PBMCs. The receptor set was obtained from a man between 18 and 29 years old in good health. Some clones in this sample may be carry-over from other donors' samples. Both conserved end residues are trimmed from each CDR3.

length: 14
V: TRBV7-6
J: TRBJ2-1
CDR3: ASSPQYSGGYNEQF

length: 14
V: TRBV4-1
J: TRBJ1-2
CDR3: ASSQDHGQGTNGYT

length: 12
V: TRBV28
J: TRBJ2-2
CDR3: AASQASNTGELF

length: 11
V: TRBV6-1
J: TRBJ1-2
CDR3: ASSESRGTGYT

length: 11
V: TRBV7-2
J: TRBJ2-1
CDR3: ASSLANNNEQF

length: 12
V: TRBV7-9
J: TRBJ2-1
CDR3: ASSETTGYNEQF

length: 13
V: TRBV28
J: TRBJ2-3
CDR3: ASTYGTGAEDTQY

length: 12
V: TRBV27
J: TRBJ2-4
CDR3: ASSLTGSKNIQY

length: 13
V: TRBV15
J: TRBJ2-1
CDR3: ATSNRSGIDYKQF

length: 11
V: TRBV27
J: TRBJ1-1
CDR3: ASRPLRNTEAF

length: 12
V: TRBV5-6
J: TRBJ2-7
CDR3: ASSSARSSYEQY

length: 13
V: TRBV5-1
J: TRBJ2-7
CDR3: ASSLAQGRAYEQY

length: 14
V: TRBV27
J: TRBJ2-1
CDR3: ASSPGPAYPRNEQF

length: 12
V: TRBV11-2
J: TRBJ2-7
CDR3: ASSSRGPTYEQY

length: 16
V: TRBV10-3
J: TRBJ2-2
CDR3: AISELPVTLENTGELF

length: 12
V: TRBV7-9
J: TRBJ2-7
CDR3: ASSLGTNGYEQY

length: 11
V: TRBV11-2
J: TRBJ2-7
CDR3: ASSKTGVHEQY

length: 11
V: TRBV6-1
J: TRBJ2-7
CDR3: ASSLARTYEQY

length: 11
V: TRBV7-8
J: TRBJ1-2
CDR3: ASSFDRRGGYT

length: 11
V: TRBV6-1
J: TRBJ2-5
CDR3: ASSDPPFLAQY